This TCR beta chain was sequenced during a study of cytomegalovirus exposure and HLA in healthy donors. General study points: From TCR beta sequences, most subjects' HLA-A and HLA-B alleles were reportedly predicted accurately. As was reported, the classifier diagnosed cytomegalovirus status with high specificity and sensitivity. In a later analysis, most CMV-associated TCR beta chains appeared HLA-restricted. TCR beta V segments were, for the most part, productive about 87% or about 30% of the time in an earlier analysis.

Only a few counts were recorded for this clone. Its antigen is unknown. 13 Jbeta primers and 60 Vbeta primers were used for the PCR. Clones were read by immunoSEQ multiplex PCR, and TCRdb kept only the in-frame ones, dropping some. Of approximately 160,000 clones listed, around 68% are singletons. Sequences were obtained from PBMCs. The sequence derives from a man aged 45 to 65 in good health and CMV-seronegative.

The DNA for the CDR3 is TGTGCCAGCAGCGTTACTCTACTAGCGGGGCGCACAGATACGCAGTATTTT. It specifies CASSVTLLAGRTDTQYF. The chain couples TRBV9 to TRBJ2-3; 10 bases map to TRBD2. Germline V lookup: CDR1 SGDLS, CDR2 YYNGEE. Trimming cost V 2 bases and J 1 base; bases outside gene matches: 7. This CDR3 region has 17 residues.